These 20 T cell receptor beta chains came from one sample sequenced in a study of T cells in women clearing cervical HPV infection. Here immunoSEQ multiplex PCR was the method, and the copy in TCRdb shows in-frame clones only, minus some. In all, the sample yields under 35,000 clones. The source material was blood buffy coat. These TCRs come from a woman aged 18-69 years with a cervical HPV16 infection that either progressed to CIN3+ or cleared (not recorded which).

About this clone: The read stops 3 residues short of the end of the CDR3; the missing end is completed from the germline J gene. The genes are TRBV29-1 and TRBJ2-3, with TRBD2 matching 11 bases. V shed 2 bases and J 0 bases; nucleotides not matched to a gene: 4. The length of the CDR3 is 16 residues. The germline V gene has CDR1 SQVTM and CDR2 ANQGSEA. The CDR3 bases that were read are TGCAGCGTTGAAAGACTAGCGGGAACTAGCACAGATACG. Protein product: CSVERLAGTSTDT. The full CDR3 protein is CSVERLAGTSTDTQYF.

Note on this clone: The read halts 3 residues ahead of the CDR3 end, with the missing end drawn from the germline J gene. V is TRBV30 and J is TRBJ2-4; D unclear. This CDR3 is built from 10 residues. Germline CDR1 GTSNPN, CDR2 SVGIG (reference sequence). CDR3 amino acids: CAWKGAGQYF. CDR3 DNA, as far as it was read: TGTGCCTGGAAGGGTGCCGGT.

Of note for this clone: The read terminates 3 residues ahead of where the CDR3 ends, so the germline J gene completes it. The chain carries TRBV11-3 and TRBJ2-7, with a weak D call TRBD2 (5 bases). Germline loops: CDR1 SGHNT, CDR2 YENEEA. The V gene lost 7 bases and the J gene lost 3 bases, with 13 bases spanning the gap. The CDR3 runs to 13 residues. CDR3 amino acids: CASTHPAGYEQYF. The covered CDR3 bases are TGTGCCAGCACCCACCCCGCGGGCTACGAG.

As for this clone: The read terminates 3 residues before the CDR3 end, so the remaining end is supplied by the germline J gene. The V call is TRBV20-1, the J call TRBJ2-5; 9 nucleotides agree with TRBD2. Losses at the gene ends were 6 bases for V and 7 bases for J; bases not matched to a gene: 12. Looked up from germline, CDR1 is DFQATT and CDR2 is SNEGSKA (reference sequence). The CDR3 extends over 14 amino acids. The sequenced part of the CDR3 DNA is TGCAGTGCCCTTCCGGCTAGCGGGGCAGGGACC. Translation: CSALPASGAGT. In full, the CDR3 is CSALPASGAGTQYF.

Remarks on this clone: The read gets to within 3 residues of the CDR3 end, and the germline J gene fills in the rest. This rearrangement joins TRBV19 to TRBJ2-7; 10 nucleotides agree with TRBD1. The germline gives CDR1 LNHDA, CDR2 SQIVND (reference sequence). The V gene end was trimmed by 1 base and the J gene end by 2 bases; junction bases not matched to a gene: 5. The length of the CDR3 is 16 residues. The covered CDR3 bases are TGTGCCAGTAGTATAGTTCCCGGGACAGGGGCCTACGAG. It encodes CASSIVPGTGAYE. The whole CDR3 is CASSIVPGTGAYEQYF. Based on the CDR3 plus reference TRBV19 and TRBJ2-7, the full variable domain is DGGITQSPKYLFRKEGQNVTLSCEQNLNHDAMYWYRQDPGQGLRLIYYSQIVNDFQKGDIAEGYSVSREKKESFPLTVTSAQKNPTAFYLCASSIVPGTGAYEQYFGPGTRLTVT.

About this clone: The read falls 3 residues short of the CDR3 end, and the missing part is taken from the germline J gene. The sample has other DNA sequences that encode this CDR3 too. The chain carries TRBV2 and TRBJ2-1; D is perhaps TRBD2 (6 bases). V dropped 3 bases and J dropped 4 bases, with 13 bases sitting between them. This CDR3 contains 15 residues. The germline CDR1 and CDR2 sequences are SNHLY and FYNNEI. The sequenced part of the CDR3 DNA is TGTGCCAGCAGTGATAGTTGGCGGGGTTACAATGAG. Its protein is CASSDSWRGYNE. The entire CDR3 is CASSDSWRGYNEQFF.

CDR3 sequence: CASSPDRAKNIYTF. CDR3 bases read: TGTGCCAGCTCACCTGACAGGGCCAAAAACATC. The chain is built from TRBV18 and TRBJ1-2; 7 bases are shared with TRBD1. The read gets to within 3 residues of the CDR3 end, and the germline J gene fills in the rest. Germline values: CDR1 KGHSH, CDR2 LQKENI. The CDR3 is made up of 14 amino acids.

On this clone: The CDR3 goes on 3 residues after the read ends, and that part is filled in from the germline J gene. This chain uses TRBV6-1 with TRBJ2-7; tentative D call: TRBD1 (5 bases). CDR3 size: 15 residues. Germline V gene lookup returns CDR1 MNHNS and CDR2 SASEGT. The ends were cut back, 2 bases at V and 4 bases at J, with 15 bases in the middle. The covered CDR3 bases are TGTGCCAGCAGTGAACAGGGAATAGGGTTTTACGAG. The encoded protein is CASSEQGIGFYE. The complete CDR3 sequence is CASSEQGIGFYEQYF.

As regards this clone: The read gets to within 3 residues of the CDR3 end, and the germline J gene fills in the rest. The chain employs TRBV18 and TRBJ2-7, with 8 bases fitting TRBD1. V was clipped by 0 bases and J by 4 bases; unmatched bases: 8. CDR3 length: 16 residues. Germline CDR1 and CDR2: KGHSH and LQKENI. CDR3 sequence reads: CASSPPAGGQGYEQYF. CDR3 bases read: TGTGCCAGCTCACCACCGGCCGGAGGACAGGGTTACGAG.

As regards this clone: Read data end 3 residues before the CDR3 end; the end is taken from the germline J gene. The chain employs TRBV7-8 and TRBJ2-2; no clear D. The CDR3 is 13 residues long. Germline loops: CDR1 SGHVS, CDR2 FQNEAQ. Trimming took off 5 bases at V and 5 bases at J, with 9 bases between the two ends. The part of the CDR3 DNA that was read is TGTGCCAGCAGCATCATAGAAACCGGGGAG. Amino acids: CASSIIETGE. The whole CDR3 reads CASSIIETGELFF.

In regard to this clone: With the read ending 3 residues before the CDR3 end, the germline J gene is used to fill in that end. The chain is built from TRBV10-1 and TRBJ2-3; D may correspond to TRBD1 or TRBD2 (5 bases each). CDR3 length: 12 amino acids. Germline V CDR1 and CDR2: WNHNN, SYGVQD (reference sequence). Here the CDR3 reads CASSDPRGAQYF. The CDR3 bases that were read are TGCGCCAGCAGTGATCCGAGAGGGGCG.

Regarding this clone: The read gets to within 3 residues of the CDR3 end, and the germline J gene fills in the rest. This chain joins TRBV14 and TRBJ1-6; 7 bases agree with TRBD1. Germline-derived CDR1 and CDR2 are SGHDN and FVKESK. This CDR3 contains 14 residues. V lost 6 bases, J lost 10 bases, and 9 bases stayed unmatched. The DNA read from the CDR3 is TGTGCCAGCAGACAGGGGAAAGGGGGATCACCC. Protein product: CASRQGKGGSP. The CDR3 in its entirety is CASRQGKGGSPLHF.

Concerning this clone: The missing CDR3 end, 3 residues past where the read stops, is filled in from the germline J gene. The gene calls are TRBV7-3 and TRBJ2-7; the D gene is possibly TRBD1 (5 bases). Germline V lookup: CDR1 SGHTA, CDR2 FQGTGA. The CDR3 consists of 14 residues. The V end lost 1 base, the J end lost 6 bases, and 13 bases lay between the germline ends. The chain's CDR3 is CASSLSQGMGEQYF. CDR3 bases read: TGTGCCAGCAGCTTAAGCCAGGGAATGGGCGAG.

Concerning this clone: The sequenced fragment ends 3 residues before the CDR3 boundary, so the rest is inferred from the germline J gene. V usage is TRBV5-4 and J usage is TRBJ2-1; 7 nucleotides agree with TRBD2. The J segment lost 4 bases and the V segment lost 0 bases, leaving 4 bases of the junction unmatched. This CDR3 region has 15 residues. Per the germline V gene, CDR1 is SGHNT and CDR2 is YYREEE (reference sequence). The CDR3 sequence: CASSLASGEYNEQFF. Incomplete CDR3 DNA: TGTGCCAGCAGCTTGGCCAGCGGGGAATACAATGAG. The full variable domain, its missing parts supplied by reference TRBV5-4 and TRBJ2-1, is ETGVTQSPTHLIKTRGQQVTLRCSSQSGHNTVSWYQQALGQGPQFIFQYYREEENGRGNFPPRFSGLQFPNYSSELNVNALELDDSALYLCASSLASGEYNEQFFGPGTRLTVL.

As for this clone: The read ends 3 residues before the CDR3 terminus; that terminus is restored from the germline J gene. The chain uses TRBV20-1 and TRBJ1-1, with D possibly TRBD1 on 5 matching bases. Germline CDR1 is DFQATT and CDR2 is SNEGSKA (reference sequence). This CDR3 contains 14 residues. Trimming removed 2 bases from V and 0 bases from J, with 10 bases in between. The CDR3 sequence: CSARFGHLNTEAFF. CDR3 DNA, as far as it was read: TGCAGTGCTAGATTCGGACACCTGAACACTGAA.

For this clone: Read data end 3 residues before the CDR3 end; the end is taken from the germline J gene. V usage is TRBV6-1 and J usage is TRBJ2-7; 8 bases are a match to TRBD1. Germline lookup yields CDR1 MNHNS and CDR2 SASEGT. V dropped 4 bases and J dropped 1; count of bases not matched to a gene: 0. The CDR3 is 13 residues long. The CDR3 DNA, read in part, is TGTGCCAGCAGTGGACAGGGGTCCTACGAG. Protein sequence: CASSGQGSYE. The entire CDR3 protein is CASSGQGSYEQYF.

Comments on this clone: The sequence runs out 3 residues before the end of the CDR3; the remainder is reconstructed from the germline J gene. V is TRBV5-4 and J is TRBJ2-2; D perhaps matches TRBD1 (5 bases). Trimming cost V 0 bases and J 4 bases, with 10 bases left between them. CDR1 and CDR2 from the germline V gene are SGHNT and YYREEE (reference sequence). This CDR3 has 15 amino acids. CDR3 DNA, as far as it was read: TGTGCCAGCAGCTTGGAACAGGCAATCACCGGGGAG. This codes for CASSLEQAITGE. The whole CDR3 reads CASSLEQAITGELFF.

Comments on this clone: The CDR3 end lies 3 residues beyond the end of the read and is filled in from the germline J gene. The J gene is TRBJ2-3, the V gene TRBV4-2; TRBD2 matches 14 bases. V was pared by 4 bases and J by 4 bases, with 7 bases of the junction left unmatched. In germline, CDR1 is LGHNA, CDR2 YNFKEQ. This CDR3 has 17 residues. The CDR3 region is CASSLRLAGGQADTQYF. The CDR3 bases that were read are TGTGCCAGCAGCCTACGACTAGCGGGGGGGCAGGCAGATACG.

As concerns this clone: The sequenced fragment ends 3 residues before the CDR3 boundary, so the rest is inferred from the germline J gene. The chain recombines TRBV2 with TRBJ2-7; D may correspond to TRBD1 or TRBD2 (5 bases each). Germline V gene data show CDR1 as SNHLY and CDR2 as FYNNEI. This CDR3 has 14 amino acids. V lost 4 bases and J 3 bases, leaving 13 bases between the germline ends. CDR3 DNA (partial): TGTGCCAGCAGTGGTTCGACGAGGGGCTACGAG. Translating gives CASSGSTRGYE. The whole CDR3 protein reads CASSGSTRGYEQYF.

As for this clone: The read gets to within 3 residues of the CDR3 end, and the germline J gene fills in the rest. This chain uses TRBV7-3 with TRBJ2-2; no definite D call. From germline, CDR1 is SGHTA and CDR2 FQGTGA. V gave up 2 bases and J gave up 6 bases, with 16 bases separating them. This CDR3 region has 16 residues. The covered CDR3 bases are TGTGCCAGCAGCTTAGCATCCGGCCGCAGCGCCGGGGAG. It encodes CASSLASGRSAGE. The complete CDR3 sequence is CASSLASGRSAGELFF.